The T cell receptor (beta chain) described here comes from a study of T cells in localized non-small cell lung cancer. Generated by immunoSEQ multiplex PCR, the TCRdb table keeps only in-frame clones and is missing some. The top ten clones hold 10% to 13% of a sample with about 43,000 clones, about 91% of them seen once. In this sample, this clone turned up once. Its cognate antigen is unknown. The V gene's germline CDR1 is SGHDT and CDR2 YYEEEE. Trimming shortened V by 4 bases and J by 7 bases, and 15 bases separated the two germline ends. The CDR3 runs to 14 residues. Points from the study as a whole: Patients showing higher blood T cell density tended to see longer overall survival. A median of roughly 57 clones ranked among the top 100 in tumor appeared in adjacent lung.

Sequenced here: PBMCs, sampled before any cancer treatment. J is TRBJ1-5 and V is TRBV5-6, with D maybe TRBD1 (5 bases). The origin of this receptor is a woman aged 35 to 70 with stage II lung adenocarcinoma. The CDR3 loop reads CASSEAGRGQPQHF. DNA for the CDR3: TGTGCCAGCAGCGAAGCAGGGCGCGGCCAGCCCCAGCATTTT.